The 29 T cell receptor beta chains in this list originate from one sample, sequenced in a study of blood T cell repertoires in COVID-19. Assay used: immunoSEQ multiplex PCR; TCRdb lists only in-frame clones, some missing. The sample has about 120,000 clones, 90% seen once. Material: peripheral blood. Receptors originate from a woman in her fifties or sixties with COVID-19, enrolled during active disease.

This chain links TRBV29-1 with TRBJ1-2, with D possibly being TRBD1 (6 bases). Germline CDR1 reads SQVTM; CDR2 reads ANQGSEA. V dropped 3 bases and J dropped 6 bases, with 14 bases sitting between them. The CDR3 has 13 amino acids. The CDR3 reads CSVDGGRADGYTF. The CDR3 nucleotides read TGCAGCGTTGACGGGGGGCGCGCCGATGGCTACACCTTC.

The CDR3 here is CASNDRSYGYTF. For the CDR3, the DNA is TGTGCCAGCAACGACAGGTCTTATGGCTACACCTTC. This rearrangement joins TRBV19 to TRBJ1-2; possible D gene TRBD1, 6 bases. This CDR3 contains 12 residues. Trimming pared 9 bases from V and 5 bases from J, leaving 13 bases between. The germline CDR1 and CDR2 sequences are LNHDA and SQIVND (reference sequence).

This sequence joins TRBV3-1 (or the pseudogene TRBV3-2) and TRBJ1-6, with a weak D call TRBD1 (5 bases). Trimming took off 2 bases at V and 10 bases at J, with 15 bases between the two ends. The CDR3 is made up of 15 amino acids. CDR1 is LGHDT and CDR2 is YNNKEL in the germline V gene (reference sequence). CDR3 sequence: CASSQQGIGRSPLHF. The CDR3, as DNA: TGTGCCAGCAGCCAACAGGGTATTGGTAGGTCACCCCTCCACTTT.

The chain uses TRBV5-1 and TRBJ2-3, with a possible D match to TRBD1 (5 bases). The ends were cut back, 0 bases at V and 5 bases at J, with 10 bases in the middle. This CDR3 has 14 residues. Germline assignment: CDR1 SGHRS and CDR2 YFSETQ. In nucleotides, the CDR3 is TGCGCCAGCAGCTTGGAGGGGCGAGAAGATACGCAGTATTTT. This sequence encodes CASSLEGREDTQYF. The whole variable domain, filled in from reference TRBV5-1 and TRBJ2-3, reads KAGVTQTPRYLIKTRGQQVTLSCSPISGHRSVSWYQQTPGQGLQFLFEYFSETQRNKGNFPGRFSGRQFSNSRSEMNVSTLELGDSALYLCASSLEGREDTQYFGPGTRLTVL.

V gene TRBV12-3 or TRBV12-4 combines with J gene TRBJ2-5, with D unclear. This CDR3 is 12 amino acids long. V gave up 6 bases and J gave up 4 bases, with 9 bases separating them. Written as DNA, the CDR3 is TGTGCCAGCAGGACCCTAGGAGAGACCCAGTACTTC. Translated: CASRTLGETQYF.

The count of this clone is one. The rearrangement links TRBV19 to TRBJ1-5, with D possibly matching TRBD1 (5 bases). V lost 1 base and J lost 9, with 13 bases in between. Germline CDR1 and CDR2: LNHDA and SQIVND (reference sequence). The CDR3 totals 14 residues. CDR3: CASSIGGGGGPQHF. In DNA form, the CDR3 reads TGTGCCAGTAGTATAGGGGGCGGGGGAGGGCCCCAGCATTTT.

The rearrangement joins TRBV7-6 to TRBJ1-4; possible D gene TRBD1, 5 bases. The length of the CDR3 is 16 residues. From germline, CDR1 is SGHVS and CDR2 FNYEAQ. Trimming stripped 5 bases from V and 2 bases from J, with 15 bases between. The DNA for the CDR3 is TGTGCCAGCAGCCTCGGGGGAGGTGGGACTAATGAAAAACTGTTTTTT. Amino acids: CASSLGGGGTNEKLFF.

This clone has a handful of counts. J is TRBJ1-5 and V is TRBV7-2, with a tentative D call TRBD1 (5 bases). V was cut by 1 base and J by 4 bases, with 8 bases left in between. Germline lookup yields CDR1 SGHTA and CDR2 FQGNSA. The CDR3 contains 14 residues. For the CDR3, the DNA is TGTGCCAGCAGCTTAGTGGCAGGGAATCAGCCCCAGCATTTT. Translated, it gives CASSLVAGNQPQHF. Full variable domain (missing parts from reference TRBV7-2 and TRBJ1-5): GAGVSQSPSNKVTEKGKDVELRCDPISGHTALYWYRQSLGQGLEFLIYFQGNSAPDKSGLPSDRFSAERTGGSVSTLTIQRTQQEDSAVYLCASSLVAGNQPQHFGDGTRLSIL.

A few counts support this clone. The chain uses TRBV2 and TRBJ2-2; D might be TRBD2 (7 bases). This CDR3 is built from 17 residues. V shed 6 bases and J shed 7 bases, with 24 bases lying between them. Germline assignment: CDR1 SNHLY and CDR2 FYNNEI. CDR3: CASRLQELGGAHGELFF. CDR3 DNA sequence: TGTGCCAGCAGACTACAGGAGTTGGGGGGGGCCCACGGGGAGCTGTTTTTT. The full variable domain, completed using reference TRBV2 and TRBJ2-2, is EPEVTQTPSHQVTQMGQEVILRCVPISNHLYFYWYRQILGQKVEFLVSFYNNEISEKSEIFDDQFSVERPDGSNFTLKIRSTKLEDSAMYFCASRLQELGGAHGELFFGEGSRLTVL.

V is TRBV2 and J is TRBJ1-2; D not resolved. The CDR3 is made up of 14 amino acids. CDR1 SNHLY and CDR2 FYNNEI come from the germline V gene. Trimming took off 3 bases at V and 1 base at J, with 9 bases between the two ends. The CDR3 reads CASSDRDNNYGYTF. In DNA, the CDR3 is TGTGCCAGCAGTGACCGCGACAATAACTATGGCTACACCTTC.

This rearrangement joins TRBV7-3 to TRBJ2-1, with D perhaps matching TRBD1 (6 bases). The CDR3 totals 14 residues. The germline V gene has CDR1 SGHTA and CDR2 FQGTGA. Trimming shortened V by 2 bases and J by 7 bases, and 12 bases separated the two germline ends. CDR3 bases: TGTGCCAGCAGCTTATATCAGGGGCGGAATGAGCAGTTCTTC. This sequence encodes CASSLYQGRNEQFF. The full variable domain, completed using reference TRBV7-3 and TRBJ2-1, is GAGVSQTPSNKVTEKGKYVELRCDPISGHTALYWYRQSLGQGPEFLIYFQGTGAADDSGLPNDRFFAVRPEGSVSTLKIQRTERGDSAVYLCASSLYQGRNEQFFGPGTRLTVL.

This sequence joins TRBV7-2 and TRBJ2-7, with TRBD1 identical over 8 bases. Germline V gives CDR1 SGHTA, CDR2 FQGNSA. J lost 4 bases, V lost 2 bases, and 7 bases had no gene match. The CDR3 length is 15 residues. CDR3 coding DNA: TGTGCCAGCAGCTTAATTACAGGGGGAAGGTACGAGCAGTACTTC. This encodes CASSLITGGRYEQYF.

The rearrangement uses TRBV12-5 and TRBJ2-1, with 11 nucleotides matching TRBD2. The CDR3 is 15 amino acids. V lost 5 bases, J lost 8 bases, and 8 bases stayed unmatched. The germline CDR1 and CDR2 sequences are LGHNT and FRNRAP. CDR3 sequence: CASGPRGSGGDEQFF. For the CDR3, the DNA is TGTGCTAGTGGTCCCCGGGGTAGCGGGGGGGATGAGCAGTTCTTC.

This CDR3 is CAISGGTEAFF. CDR3 bases: TGTGCCATCAGCGGGGGCACTGAAGCTTTCTTT. This rearrangement joins TRBV10-3 to TRBJ1-1; weak D call: TRBD1 (5 bases). CDR1 is ENHRY and CDR2 is SYGVKD in the germline V gene. V dropped 6 bases and J dropped 4 bases, with 6 bases sitting between them. This CDR3 comprises 11 residues.

This clone was observed once. The V gene is TRBV18, the J gene TRBJ2-5, with D possibly matching TRBD2 (7 bases). Trimming stripped 3 bases from V and 5 bases from J, with 19 bases between. Germline loops: CDR1 KGHSH, CDR2 LQKENI. This CDR3 has 16 residues. CDR3 protein: CASSPEPPGGRETQYF. CDR3 sequence (DNA): TGTGCCAGCTCACCCGAACCCCCGGGGGGCCGGGAGACCCAGTACTTC.

This chain connects TRBV4-2 to TRBJ2-1, with 11 bases aligning to TRBD2. The ends lost 0 bases at V and 8 bases at J; junction bases unmatched: 12. The CDR3 runs 18 residues. Germline CDR1 is LGHNA and CDR2 is YNFKEQ. The CDR3 nucleotides read TGTGCCAGCAGCCAAGATCTTGGTAGCGGGGGGGTGTTGGATGAGCAGTTCTTC. It specifies CASSQDLGSGGVLDEQFF.

The chain joins TRBV6-5 to TRBJ2-7, with a weak D call TRBD1 (6 bases). Germline lookup yields CDR1 MNHEY and CDR2 SVGAGI. V gave up 4 bases and J gave up 2 bases, with 12 bases separating them. The CDR3 consists of 14 residues. CDR3 amino acids: CASSFGQTTYEQYF. The CDR3 region has the DNA TGTGCCAGCAGTTTCGGACAGACGACCTACGAGCAGTACTTC.

This chain uses TRBV15 with TRBJ2-7; 9 nucleotides align to TRBD1. Germline CDR1 is LNHNV and CDR2 is YYDKDF (reference sequence). This CDR3 has 15 residues. V dropped 0 bases and J dropped 4; count of bases not matched to a gene: 4. The CDR3 reads CATSREGTGLYEQYF. As DNA, the CDR3 is TGTGCCACCAGCAGAGAGGGGACAGGGTTATACGAGCAGTACTTC.

The chain couples TRBV7-2 to TRBJ2-2; TRBD2 is a possible D gene (6 bases). Between the trimmed V and J ends, which lost 3 bases and 8 bases, there was a span of 13 bases. CDR1 and CDR2 (germline): SGHTA, FQGNSA. The CDR3 is made up of 14 amino acids. The CDR3 region has the DNA TGTGCCAGCAGCTTCGGGGGTTGGCCAGGGGAGCTGTTTTTT. Its translation: CASSFGGWPGELFF.

The chain uses TRBV18 and TRBJ1-2; a possible D gene is TRBD1 (6 bases). The length of the CDR3 is 16 residues. Germline CDR1 reads KGHSH; CDR2 reads LQKENI. V was shortened by 3 bases and J by 8 bases, with 22 bases between the two germline ends. The CDR3 nucleotides read TGTGCCAGCTCACCTAACCACAGGGAGCATACTCGCGGCTACACCTTC. It yields the protein CASSPNHREHTRGYTF.

This clone has only a few counts. The chain couples TRBV19 to TRBJ1-1; D is possibly TRBD1 (6 bases). With 5 bases removed from V and 1 base from J, the gap between germline ends came to 14 bases. This CDR3 comprises 15 residues. Germline CDR1 and CDR2: LNHDA and SQIVND (reference sequence). CDR3 loop: CASSSPRGRNTEAFF. Here the CDR3 DNA reads TGTGCCAGTAGTTCTCCCAGGGGACGGAACACTGAAGCTTTCTTT.

The rearrangement joins TRBV3-1 (or the pseudogene TRBV3-2) to TRBJ2-1; TRBD2 matches 12 bases. J was trimmed by 15 bases and V by 0 bases; bases with no gene match: 9. Germline CDR1 reads LGHDT; CDR2 reads YNNKEL (reference sequence). The length of the CDR3 is 15 residues. The CDR3 DNA sequence: TGTGCCAGCAGCCAAGATTTTACTAGCGGGGGGCAGCGGTTCTTC. This gives the protein CASSQDFTSGGQRFF.

This clone was counted only a few times. The rearrangement uses TRBV19 and TRBJ1-1, with TRBD1 as a possible D gene (6 bases). This CDR3 contains 15 residues. The V end lost 3 bases, the J end lost 0 bases, and 11 bases lay between the germline ends. The germline CDR1 and CDR2 sequences are LNHDA and SQIVND (reference sequence). CDR3 sequence (DNA): TGTGCCAGTAGTATGGAGGGGGGGATGAACACTGAAGCTTTCTTT. Its translation is CASSMEGGMNTEAFF.

The chain uses TRBV6-2 or TRBV6-3 and TRBJ2-7; no clear D gene. V lost 4 bases to trimming and J lost 2 bases, with 6 bases between them. The germline V gene encodes CDR1 MNHEY and CDR2 SVGEGT. CDR3 length: 12 residues. The DNA for the CDR3 is TGTGCCAGCAGTTCCCTAACCTACGAGCAGTACTTC. Translation: CASSSLTYEQYF.

J is TRBJ2-7 and V is TRBV5-1; 11 bases map to TRBD1. J was trimmed by 2 bases and V by 4 bases; bases with no gene match: 5. Germline loops: CDR1 SGHRS, CDR2 YFSETQ. CDR3 size: 15 residues. DNA of the CDR3: TGCGCCAGCAGCGACAGGACAGGGGGCACCTACGAGCAGTACTTC. This sequence encodes CASSDRTGGTYEQYF.

This clone has a single count. V and J are TRBV6-5 and TRBJ1-2, with D possibly being TRBD1 (6 bases). CDR1 is MNHEY, CDR2 SVGAGI, per germline. The CDR3 is 14 residues long. V lost 8 bases and J lost 3, with 16 bases in between. The CDR3 reads CASSREGGDYGYTF. CDR3 in DNA: TGTGCCAGCTCACGGGAGGGGGGAGACTATGGCTACACCTTC.

This chain uses TRBV15 with TRBJ2-7; 9 positions agree with TRBD1. The V gene end was trimmed by 4 bases and the J gene end by 7 bases; junction bases not matched to a gene: 11. This CDR3 contains 15 residues. Germline V CDR1 and CDR2: LNHNV, YYDKDF (reference sequence). The CDR3 DNA is TGTGCCACCAGCATACCGACAGGGGGACTTGGAGAGCAGTACTTC. Its protein is CATSIPTGGLGEQYF. Complete variable domain (other parts from reference TRBV15 and TRBJ2-7): DAMVIQNPRYQVTQFGKPVTLSCSQTLNHNVMYWYQQKSSQAPKLLFHYYDKDFNNEADTPDNFQSRRPNTSFCFLDIRSPGLGDTAMYLCATSIPTGGLGEQYFGPGTRLTVT.

This chain joins TRBV9 and TRBJ2-5, with D tentatively TRBD2 (5 bases). The germline V gene encodes CDR1 SGDLS and CDR2 YYNGEE. Trimming shortened V by 4 bases and J by 4 bases, and 11 bases separated the two germline ends. The CDR3 is 13 residues long. In DNA, the CDR3 is TGTGCCAGCAGCTCCCCTGGAGGAGAGACCCAGTACTTC. Translated, it gives CASSSPGGETQYF.

The rearrangement joins TRBV7-9 to TRBJ2-7; 12 nucleotides align to TRBD1. The V gene's germline CDR1 is SEHNR and CDR2 FQNEAQ (reference sequence). The CDR3 extends over 18 amino acids. V gave up 5 bases and J gave up 6 bases; unmatched junction bases: 17. The CDR3 bases are TGTGCCAGCAGCACGACCCACTTCTCTGGGACAGGGGGCTCCGAGCAGTACTTC. The encoded protein is CASSTTHFSGTGGSEQYF.